This record covers a single T cell receptor (beta chain). Its target is unknown. This may be a read error: a much more frequent sequence differs by one nucleotide. The source of the blood RNA was unsorted whole blood, and germline DNA was extracted as well. At sampling, these chronic HBV carriers had received no treatment. The sample is drawn from a study of tumor-infiltrating lymphocytes in primary liver carcinoma. About the research overall: Per sample, productive TCRbeta reads numbered roughly 3.5 to 8 million, similar across tissue types. Whole-study findings and limits: A significantly higher top-250-clone fraction was recorded for tumors than for blood (p = 0.039).

The CDR3 has 14 amino acids. Germline CDR1 and CDR2: MNHEY and SVGEGT. Total RNA (around 510 ng) served as template for TCR beta cDNA synthesis primed by a constant-region primer. Construction of TCR beta libraries relied on three successive nested multiplex PCR rounds employing slightly modified ARM-PCR. TRBV1-TRBV30 forward and Cbeta reverse primers drove the first two roughly 10-cycle rounds. TCRdb ran MiXCR on the multiplex PCR reads and lists one entry per CDR3 protein. This sample has just over 300,000 distinct CDR3 sequences, with nearly 60% found just once. The sample was peripheral blood. This sequence was found in a woman younger than 45 with primary liver carcinoma and hepatitis B virus infection. The chain joins TRBV6-2 or TRBV6-3 to TRBJ1-5; D remains unclear. CDR3 DNA: TGTGCCAGCAGTTACGCTGGGGTTCTTCAGTCCCAGCATTTT. It specifies CASSYAGVLQSQHF.